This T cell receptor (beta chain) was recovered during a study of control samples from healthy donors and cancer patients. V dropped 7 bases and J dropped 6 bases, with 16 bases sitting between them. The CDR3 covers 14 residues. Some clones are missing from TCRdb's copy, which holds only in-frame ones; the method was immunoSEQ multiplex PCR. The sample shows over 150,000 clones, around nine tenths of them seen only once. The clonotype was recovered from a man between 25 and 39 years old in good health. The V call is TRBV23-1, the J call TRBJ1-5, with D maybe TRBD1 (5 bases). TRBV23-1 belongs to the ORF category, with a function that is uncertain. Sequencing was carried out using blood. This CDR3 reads CASIKTRRGQPQHF. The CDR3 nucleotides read TGCGCCAGCATTAAGACCCGGAGGGGTCAGCCCCAGCATTTT.